What follows are 25 T cell receptor beta chains derived from one specimen sequenced in a study of cytomegalovirus exposure and HLA in healthy donors. Use of 60 Vbeta and 13 Jbeta primers characterized the PCR. Some clones are missing from TCRdb's copy, which holds only in-frame ones; the method was immunoSEQ multiplex PCR. The sample has approximately 190,000 clones, about 81% seen once. The material sequenced was PBMCs. All receptors come from a woman between 45 and 60 years old in good health and CMV-seropositive.

The chain links TRBV9 to TRBJ2-5; 14 bases match TRBD2. V lost 3 bases, J lost 5 bases, and 12 bases stayed unmatched. Germline loops: CDR1 SGDLS, CDR2 YYNGEE. The CDR3 extends over 18 amino acids. DNA for the CDR3: TGTGCCAGCAGCGCTGCCGGGACTAGCGGGAGCCCCAGGGAGACCCAGTACTTC. It translates to CASSAAGTSGSPRETQYF.

This chain links TRBV18 with TRBJ1-2; no reliable D call. The CDR3 has 14 amino acids. Per germline, CDR1 KGHSH and CDR2 LQKENI. Between the trimmed V and J ends, which lost 3 bases and 5 bases, there was a span of 13 bases. The CDR3 region is CASSPTPGIYGYTF. CDR3 coding DNA: TGTGCCAGCTCACCTACCCCCGGTATTTATGGCTACACCTTC. The full variable domain, its missing parts supplied by reference TRBV18 and TRBJ1-2, is NAGVMQNPRHLVRRRGQEARLRCSPMKGHSHVYWYRQLPEEGLKFMVYLQKENIIDESGMPKERFSAEFPKEGPSILRIQQVVRGDSAAYFCASSPTPGIYGYTFGSGTRLTVV.

The table lists this clone with a count of one. This sequence joins TRBV11-2 and TRBJ2-7; TRBD1 matches at 12 bases. There are 15 residues in the CDR3. Germline CDR1 is SGHAT and CDR2 is FQNNGV. V was clipped by 4 bases and J by 7 bases; unmatched bases: 8. The CDR3 region is CASSSGTGGAGEQYF. DNA for the CDR3: TGTGCCAGCAGCTCCGGGACAGGGGGCGCGGGGGAGCAGTACTTC.

This rearrangement joins TRBV20-1 to TRBJ1-1; D unclear. CDR1 and CDR2 from the germline V gene are DFQATT and SNEGSKA (reference sequence). The ends were cut back, 6 bases at V and 4 bases at J, with 9 bases in the middle. The CDR3 contains 11 residues. CDR3 sequence reads: CSAPRGTEAFF. The CDR3 DNA reads TGCAGTGCCCCGCGGGGCACTGAAGCTTTCTTT.

The J gene is TRBJ1-2, the V gene TRBV15; 8 bases map to TRBD1. The CDR3 spans 15 residues. From germline, CDR1 is LNHNV and CDR2 YYDKDF (reference sequence). The trim removed 0 bases at V and 4 bases at J, leaving 4 bases unmatched. The CDR3 loop is CATSREGGQGYGYTF. As DNA, the CDR3 is TGTGCCACCAGCAGAGAGGGCGGACAGGGCTATGGCTACACCTTC.

The chain combines TRBV2 with TRBJ1-4; maybe TRBD1 (6 bases). Germline CDR1 is SNHLY and CDR2 is FYNNEI. V lost 8 bases and J lost 8, with 15 bases in between. This CDR3 has 13 amino acids. The CDR3 spells CASASRGKEKLFF. The CDR3 DNA sequence: TGTGCCAGCGCCTCCAGGGGCAAGGAAAAACTGTTTTTT.

The V call is TRBV19, the J call TRBJ1-1; 11 bases agree with TRBD1. In germline, CDR1 is LNHDA, CDR2 SQIVND (reference sequence). The ends lost 4 bases at V and 5 bases at J; junction bases unmatched: 9. The CDR3 spans 16 residues. The CDR3 is CASSTGQGALGTEAFF. The CDR3 DNA follows: TGTGCCAGTAGTACCGGACAGGGGGCGTTAGGGACTGAAGCTTTCTTT.

The chain uses TRBV6-5 and TRBJ2-1, with D perhaps TRBD2 (6 bases). The V end lost 6 bases, the J end lost 9 bases, and 12 bases lay between the germline ends. The CDR3 totals 12 residues. Germline V gene lookup returns CDR1 MNHEY and CDR2 SVGAGI. CDR3: CASSNGGREQFF. DNA for the CDR3: TGTGCCAGCAGCAACGGAGGGCGTGAGCAGTTCTTC.

The chain carries TRBV5-1 and TRBJ1-1; D possibly corresponds to TRBD1 (5 bases). Germline V gene data show CDR1 as SGHRS and CDR2 as YFSETQ. V was pared by 4 bases and J by 1 base, with 14 bases between. The CDR3 runs to 15 residues. The CDR3: CASSDKQVSNTEAFF. As DNA, the CDR3 is TGCGCCAGCAGCGACAAACAGGTCTCGAACACTGAAGCTTTCTTT.

V usage is TRBV28 and J usage is TRBJ2-3; 9 nucleotides agree with TRBD2. CDR3 length: 17 amino acids. Germline CDR1 and CDR2: MDHEN and SYDVKM. The V segment lost 2 bases and the J segment 2 bases; nucleotides outside the gene matches: 8. The CDR3 spells CASSLGAGGHLTDTQYF. CDR3 nucleotides: TGTGCCAGCAGTTTAGGCGCGGGGGGGCACCTCACAGATACGCAGTATTTT.

The chain links TRBV21-1 to TRBJ1-4; the listed D gene, TRBD1, was not tested against the DNA. TRBV21-1 is labeled a pseudogene. CDR3 length equals 16 residues. The CDR3 nucleotides are TGTGCCAGCACCCCTCGGGCAGGGGCCGGGGATGAAAAACTGTTTTTT. This translates into CASTPRAGAGDEKLFF.

V is TRBV6-5 and J is TRBJ2-5, with 7 positions matching TRBD2. The length of the CDR3 is 16 residues. V shed 0 bases, J shed 1 base, and the junction held 5 bases outside the gene matches. CDR1 MNHEY and CDR2 SVGAGI come from the germline V gene. DNA for the CDR3: TGTGCCAGCAGTTACTCAAGCGGGGTACCCCAAGAGACCCAGTACTTC. Protein: CASSYSSGVPQETQYF.

This clone was observed a few times. The rearrangement uses TRBV6-5 and TRBJ2-2; 8 bases fit TRBD2. Trimming cost V 5 bases and J 8 bases; bases outside gene matches: 10. The CDR3 spans 15 residues. Germline lookup yields CDR1 MNHEY and CDR2 SVGAGI. The DNA for the CDR3 is TGTGCCAGCAGTCGATCTAGCGGGTCTGGTGGGGAGCTGTTTTTT. This encodes CASSRSSGSGGELFF.

The J gene is TRBJ1-5, the V gene TRBV28, with 7 bases aligning to TRBD1. J was trimmed by 6 bases and V by 4 bases; bases with no gene match: 0. This CDR3 comprises 12 residues. CDR1 MDHEN and CDR2 SYDVKM come from the germline V gene. CDR3 sequence (DNA): TGTGCCAGCAGTTCAGGGGGTCAGCCCCAGCATTTT. The encoded protein is CASSSGGQPQHF.

This chain joins TRBV7-9 and TRBJ2-3; D remains ambiguous. Trimming left V 1 base short and J 4 bases short, with 9 bases between. Germline CDR1 reads SEHNR; CDR2 reads FQNEAQ (reference sequence). This CDR3 is 14 amino acids long. CDR3 bases: TGTGCCAGCAGCTTAGACTATGTTGCAGATACGCAGTATTTT. Translating it yields CASSLDYVADTQYF.

The chain carries TRBV28 and TRBJ2-5; weak D call: TRBD2 (6 bases). The length of the CDR3 is 15 residues. Germline V gene data show CDR1 as MDHEN and CDR2 as SYDVKM. The ends were cut back, 5 bases at V and 2 bases at J, with 15 bases in the middle. CDR3 bases: TGTGCCAGCAGTCTCCCGACTAGTCCACAAGAGACCCAGTACTTC. Translation: CASSLPTSPQETQYF.

V and J are TRBV9 and TRBJ2-3; TRBD2 agrees at 9 bases. Germline loops: CDR1 SGDLS, CDR2 YYNGEE. This CDR3 is built from 18 residues. The V gene end was trimmed by 2 bases and the J gene end by 0 bases; junction bases not matched to a gene: 10. CDR3 in amino acids: CASSVEVSGGPSTDTQYF. The CDR3 nucleotides are TGTGCCAGCAGCGTGGAAGTAAGCGGGGGGCCGAGCACAGATACGCAGTATTTT.

The chain has TRBV2 and TRBJ2-5, with 8 nucleotides matching TRBD2. The CDR3 loop spans 15 amino acids. With 4 bases clipped from V and 5 bases from J, the junction kept 9 bases outside the gene matches. Germline CDR1 SNHLY, CDR2 FYNNEI. The CDR3 DNA sequence: TGTGCCAGCAGTGTGGGGGCGGGAGGTGGGGAGACCCAGTACTTC. The encoded protein is CASSVGAGGGETQYF. The variable domain in full, completed from reference TRBV2 and TRBJ2-5, reads EPEVTQTPSHQVTQMGQEVILRCVPISNHLYFYWYRQILGQKVEFLVSFYNNEISEKSEIFDDQFSVERPDGSNFTLKIRSTKLEDSAMYFCASSVGAGGGETQYFGPGTRLLVL.

The chain joins TRBV6-1 to TRBJ2-2, with 10 bases matching TRBD1. Germline V gene data show CDR1 as MNHNS and CDR2 as SASEGT. With 3 bases clipped from V and 4 bases from J, the junction kept 8 bases outside the gene matches. The CDR3 sequence is 17 residues long. As DNA, the CDR3 is TGTGCCAGCAGTGACCGGACAGGGGGGCGCGTCACCGGGGAGCTGTTTTTT. Its translation is CASSDRTGGRVTGELFF.

V usage is TRBV10-3 and J usage is TRBJ1-3; TRBD1 agrees at 7 bases. Germline V lookup: CDR1 ENHRY, CDR2 SYGVKD. With 5 bases clipped from V and 0 bases from J, the junction kept 4 bases outside the gene matches. The CDR3 extends over 15 amino acids. For the CDR3, the DNA is TGTGCCATCAGTATCGGGACAGCCTCTGGAAACACCATATATTTT. Translating it yields CAISIGTASGNTIYF.

The rearrangement joins TRBV18 to TRBJ2-7; 8 nucleotides align to TRBD2. V dropped 4 bases and J dropped 4; count of bases not matched to a gene: 9. Germline-derived CDR1 and CDR2 are KGHSH and LQKENI. The CDR3 runs to 15 residues. The CDR3 nucleotides are TGTGCCAGCTCACGGGAGCGGGAGTGGGGTTACGAGCAGTACTTC. This translates into CASSREREWGYEQYF. The whole variable domain, remainder taken from reference TRBV18 and TRBJ2-7, is NAGVMQNPRHLVRRRGQEARLRCSPMKGHSHVYWYRQLPEEGLKFMVYLQKENIIDESGMPKERFSAEFPKEGPSILRIQQVVRGDSAAYFCASSREREWGYEQYFGPGTRLTVT.

This chain connects TRBV28 to TRBJ2-6; TRBD1 might be the D (5 bases). Germline V gene lookup returns CDR1 MDHEN and CDR2 SYDVKM. Deletions cut 2 bases from V and 4 bases from J, with 15 bases between. The CDR3 contains 17 residues. CDR3 nucleotides: TGTGCCAGCAGTTTACCGCAGGGTCTAAACGGGGCCAACGTCCTGACTTTC. This sequence encodes CASSLPQGLNGANVLTF.

This clone appeared a single time. The chain couples TRBV5-1 to TRBJ1-1; 7 positions match TRBD1. The CDR3 extends over 15 amino acids. Germline V CDR1 and CDR2: SGHRS, YFSETQ. V was clipped by 0 bases and J by 5 bases; unmatched bases: 7. DNA for the CDR3: TGCGCCAGCAGCTTGGCGAGACAGGGAGGAACTGAAGCTTTCTTT. Translated, it gives CASSLARQGGTEAFF.

The chain employs TRBV7-2 and TRBJ2-7, with D possibly being TRBD1 (5 bases). The CDR3 loop spans 14 amino acids. The germline V and J ends were trimmed by 2 bases and 2 bases, with 10 bases remaining between them. Germline values: CDR1 SGHTA, CDR2 FQGNSA. Here the CDR3 reads CASSLIGAPYEQYF. As DNA, the CDR3 is TGTGCCAGCAGCTTAATTGGGGCCCCCTACGAGCAGTACTTC.

The chain couples TRBV7-2 to TRBJ2-1; perhaps TRBD2 as D (5 bases). Germline V CDR1 and CDR2: SGHTA, FQGNSA. The CDR3 spans 14 residues. The ends were cut back, 4 bases at V and 2 bases at J, with 9 bases in the middle. The DNA of the CDR3 is TGTGCCAGCAGCTCTCGGACTGCCTACAATGAGCAGTTCTTC. Amino acid sequence: CASSSRTAYNEQFF. The full variable domain, rest sourced from reference TRBV7-2 and TRBJ2-1, is GAGVSQSPSNKVTEKGKDVELRCDPISGHTALYWYRQSLGQGLEFLIYFQGNSAPDKSGLPSDRFSAERTGGSVSTLTIQRTQQEDSAVYLCASSSRTAYNEQFFGPGTRLTVL.